The clone carrying this T cell receptor (beta chain) was detected ten times or more. Its antigen is still unknown. The data originate from a study of post-analysis software for immune sequencing data. Study at large: Relapsing-remitting, secondary progressive and progressive-relapsing courses of multiple sclerosis were included.

Study observations and caveats: Batch-mates among the samples co-clustered strongly by F measure. The normalized Chao1 diversity of multiple sclerosis patients was significantly lower than that of controls. Roughly five TRBV segments were significantly more frequent in patients than in controls. TRBV5-6, TRBV5-1 and TRBV20-1 were among these segments.

Libraries were made from TCR beta cDNA, and they carried unique molecular identifiers. TCRdb itself ran the PCR reads through MiXCR, one entry per CDR3 protein. The data contain about 200,000 distinct CDR3 sequences, roughly 30% of them singletons. The germline V and J ends were trimmed by 2 bases and 7 bases, with 15 bases remaining between them. CDR3 length: 15 amino acids. Germline CDR1 reads MDHEN; CDR2 reads SYDVKM. The genes are TRBV28 and TRBJ2-1; D not resolved. The sample consisted of blood. This clonotype was obtained from a girl between 2 and 17 years old with multiple sclerosis. CDR3 nucleotides: TGTGCCAGCAGTTTACTAGATCCGGTCGAGAATGAGCAGTTCTTC. This sequence encodes CASSLLDPVENEQFF.